This entry concerns a single TCR beta chain. Its antigen is currently not known. No quality values exist for individual bases; no much larger clone is one base distant. The data were taken from a study of blood T cell repertoires in COVID-19 (dated by TCRdb to about 2020). With regard to the full study: Samples covering the acute and convalescent phases of COVID-19 were provided by collaborators in the United States, Italy and Spain. The material from the prospective study consisted of cDNA or gDNA derived from T cells, B-cell-depleted T cells, or PBMCs. The repertoires were made available in a free public database intended to serve as a resource for research on the immune response to SARS-CoV-2. Nearly every sample came with metadata listing a de-identified subject ID, COVID-19 status, age in years and sex. Where available, HLA class I and class II types were taken from metadata supplied by the sample provider and were not determined by assay-based typing. The samples were drawn from two sources: the first 160 participants of the ongoing ImmuneRACE study, and 1,000 to 1,500 subjects contributed by 6 global collaborators. The dataset comprised deeply sampled blood TCRbeta repertoires from subjects exposed to, actively infected with, or recovered from COVID-19. The paper as a whole reports these results and caveats: How much clinical and demographic metadata was included differed by source and by participant, and the metadata was provided uncurated.

TCRbeta CDR3 regions were amplified from genomic DNA by means of the immunoSEQ Assay, a bias-controlled multiplex PCR. As for how the authors treated the data: The number of nucleated cells in each sample was estimated from the amplification of reference gene primers within the assay. To quantify the absolute abundance of each unique TCRbeta CDR3 rearrangement, sequence reads were collapsed and filtered. For each sample, productive Simpson clonality was calculated by taking the square root of Simpson's diversity index across productive rearrangements. This is the immuneACCESS table as TCRdb keeps it, with only in-frame sequences that have V and J called. A part of the clones is gone; compared with another copy, unresolved V genes explain less than half, and the rest is unexplained. The DNA was the basis for D and trimming; V, J and clone size are from that table. The sample table shows 150,000 or so clones, and 80% to 95% are seen once. The ten largest clonotypes hold roughly 2% of the sample.

One collaborating source in Seattle enrolled patients during active infection and followed them longitudinally through the course of disease. Collaborating institutions collected whole blood in K2EDTA tubes following their own protocols. For TCRbeta analysis, collaborator samples were shipped as frozen whole blood, as isolated PBMCs, or as DNA extracted from either sample type. The cysteine opens and the phenylalanine closes a CDR3 of 15 amino acids. CDR3 DNA is the only sequence kept; it has 45 bases, read in frame from the first base. At the junction V is shortened by 5 bases and J by 7 bases; bases outside the gene matches: 7. CDR1 is given as SGHRS and CDR2 as YFSETQ, both from the germline V gene.

Recombination linked TRBV5-1 to TRBJ1-4, and 11 junctional nucleotides match TRBD1. Sequencing was done on a sample of peripheral blood. This TCR was recovered from a woman aged 55 to 70 with COVID-19, enrolled during active disease. DNA sequence: TGCGCCAGCAGTCACGGACAGGGGGCCGGTGAAAAACTGTTTTTT. Its protein reads: CASSHGQGAGEKLFF.